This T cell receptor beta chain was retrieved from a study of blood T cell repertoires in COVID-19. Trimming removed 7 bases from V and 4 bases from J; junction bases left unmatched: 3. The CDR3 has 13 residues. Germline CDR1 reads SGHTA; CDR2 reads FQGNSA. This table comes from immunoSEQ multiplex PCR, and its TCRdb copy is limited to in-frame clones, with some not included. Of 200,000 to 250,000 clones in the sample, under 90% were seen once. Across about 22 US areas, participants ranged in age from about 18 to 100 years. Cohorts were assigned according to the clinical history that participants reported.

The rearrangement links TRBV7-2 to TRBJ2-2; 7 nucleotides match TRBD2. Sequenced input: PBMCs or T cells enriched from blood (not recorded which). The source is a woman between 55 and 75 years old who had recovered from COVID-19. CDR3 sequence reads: CASTPGGTGELFF. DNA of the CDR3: TGTGCCAGCACCCCGGGAGGCACCGGGGAGCTGTTTTTT.